A selection of T cell receptor beta chains follows, all from one sample in a study of blood T cell repertoires in COVID-19. TCRdb keeps only in-frame clones here, not all; method: immunoSEQ multiplex PCR. The table shows around 63,000 clones, with around 90% occurring only once. Sequenced sample: peripheral blood. Receptor source: a woman aged 80 or over with active COVID-19. Each CDR3 is given with its conserved first and last residue. Fields, in order: clone size, V gene, D gene, J gene, CDR3 DNA, CDR3 protein. D genes are given only for firm matches. Clone size is shown for a subset of rows, as once, few, many or a class of expanded clone.

.	TRBV25-1	.	TRBJ2-5	TGTGCCAGCTCACAGGGCCTGTGGACCCAGTACTTC	CASSQGLWTQYF
.	TRBV19	.	TRBJ2-1	TGTGCCAGTAGTATCGGAGGGGGCGCCTACAATGAGCAGTTCTTC	CASSIGGGAYNEQFF
.	TRBV2	.	TRBJ2-7	TGTGCCAGCAGTGGCATTTGGGGACAAGGCGAGCAGTACTTC	CASSGIWGQGEQYF
.	TRBV5-1	.	TRBJ2-1	TGCGCCAGCAGCTTAGCACCCTCCTACAATGAGCAGTTCTTC	CASSLAPSYNEQFF
.	TRBV28	.	TRBJ1-2	TGTGCCAGCAGTTTTAGGGCAGGGTATGGCTACACCTTC	CASSFRAGYGYTF
.	TRBV5-1	TRBD2	TRBJ2-3	TGCGCCAGCAGAGCTCTAGCGGGGGCCCCCTCTAGCACAGATACGCAGTATTTT	CASRALAGAPSSTDTQYF
.	TRBV7-2	.	TRBJ2-5	TGTGCCAGCAGCGACAATGGGAGCACAGAGACCCAGTACTTC	CASSDNGSTETQYF
.	TRBV5-4	TRBD2	TRBJ2-3	TGTGCCAGCAGCTGGGCAGGGACTACGCTGGATACGCAGTATTTT	CASSWAGTTLDTQYF
.	TRBV18	.	TRBJ2-5	TGTGCCAGCTCACCACTACTAGCAGGGGAGACCCAGTACTTC	CASSPLLAGETQYF
.	TRBV6-1	TRBD2	TRBJ2-5	TGTGCCAGCAGTGAAGCGCTAAAGACTAGCTATGAGACCCAGTACTTC	CASSEALKTSYETQYF
once	TRBV7-3	TRBD2	TRBJ2-1	TGTGCCAGCAGCTTAAACGGGGGGGACAATGAGCAGTTCTTC	CASSLNGGDNEQFF
once	TRBV7-9	.	TRBJ2-3	TGTGCCAGCAGCTTAAAAGAGGCAGTGGAGGCAGATACGCAGTATTTT	CASSLKEAVEADTQYF
.	TRBV20-1	.	TRBJ2-3	TGCAGTGCGACACCTAGCGTCCGGGAGTATTTT	CSATPSVREYF
once	TRBV10-3	TRBD2	TRBJ2-5	TGTGCCATCAGTGTAGCGGGGGGGCTAGAGACCCAGTACTTC	CAISVAGGLETQYF
.	TRBV28	TRBD1	TRBJ1-1	TGTGCCAGCAATGCGGGACAGTACACTGAAGCTTTCTTT	CASNAGQYTEAFF
.	TRBV7-8	TRBD2	TRBJ2-5	TGTGCCAGCAGCCCCTCCCTAGCGGTAAATCTGAAGACCCAGTACTTC	CASSPSLAVNLKTQYF
.	TRBV19	TRBD1	TRBJ1-1	TGTGCCAGTAGTTCCCGGGACAGGGTGAACACTGAAGCTTTCTTT	CASSSRDRVNTEAFF
.	TRBV18	TRBD1	TRBJ1-4	TGTGCCAGCTCCCCTGGGACAGGGGGCGATGAAAAACTGTTTTTT	CASSPGTGGDEKLFF
.	TRBV28	.	TRBJ1-4	TGTGCCAGCAGTTTATATCAGGGCGGGGGTGAAAAACTGTTTTTT	CASSLYQGGGEKLFF
.	TRBV4-1	.	TRBJ2-5	TGCGCCAGCAGCCAAGGGGCAAGTCCAGGGGAAGAGACCCAGTACTTC	CASSQGASPGEETQYF
.	TRBV5-5	.	TRBJ1-2	TGTGCCAGCAGCTTGGCCGGGGCAGGGGTTGTGGGGGACTATGGCTACACCTTC	CASSLAGAGVVGDYGYTF
.	TRBV7-2	TRBD1	TRBJ2-7	TGTGCCAGCAGCTTAGGACAGGGGGTGCGGGAGCAGTACTTC	CASSLGQGVREQYF
.	TRBV29-1	TRBD2	TRBJ2-3	TGCAGCGTTGGGACTAGCGGGGGACACACAGATACGCAGTATTTT	CSVGTSGGHTDTQYF
.	TRBV2	.	TRBJ1-6	TGTGCCAGCACCACGGGCTCGGGATCACCCCTCCACTTT	CASTTGSGSPLHF
once	TRBV19	TRBD1	TRBJ2-6	TGTGCCAGTACCCAGACAGGGACGTTTTGGGGTGGGGCCAACGTCCTGACTTTC	CASTQTGTFWGGANVLTF
.	TRBV6-2/TRBV6-3	TRBD1	TRBJ1-1	TGTGCCAGCAGTTATAGACAGGGCGGGGTCACTGAAGCTTTCTTT	CASSYRQGGVTEAFF
.	TRBV7-9	.	TRBJ1-1	TGTGCCAGCAGCCGACCCCAAACGCGGGTCACTGAAGCTTTCTTT	CASSRPQTRVTEAFF
.	TRBV9	.	TRBJ2-3	TGTGCCAGCAGCCCTGGACTACCAGATACGCAGTATTTT	CASSPGLPDTQYF
once	TRBV11-2	.	TRBJ1-5	TGTGCCAGCAGCCTAACAGGGAATCTCAATCAGCCCCAGCATTTT	CASSLTGNLNQPQHF
.	TRBV7-2	.	TRBJ1-1	TGTGCCAGCAGCTTGACAGAGGCTGAACACACTGAAGCTTTCTTT	CASSLTEAEHTEAFF
.	TRBV2	.	TRBJ1-5	TGTGCCAGCAGTCCTCAGAGCAATCAGCCCCAGCATTTT	CASSPQSNQPQHF
.	TRBV11-2	.	TRBJ2-7	TGTGCCAGCAGCTTCGAGGGTCTGGACTACGAGCAGTACTTC	CASSFEGLDYEQYF
.	TRBV6-6	TRBD2	TRBJ2-1	TGTGCCAGCAGTTCGCCTCAGACTAGCGGGGGCAATGAGCAGTTCTTC	CASSSPQTSGGNEQFF
.	TRBV7-3	.	TRBJ2-1	TGTGCCAGCAGCCCAAGTGGCGGGGGCTGGGCCTACAATGAGCAGTTCTTC	CASSPSGGGWAYNEQFF
.	TRBV18	TRBD1	TRBJ2-7	TGTGCCAGCTCACCGGGACAGGGGAACGAGCAGTACTTC	CASSPGQGNEQYF
.	TRBV5-1	.	TRBJ2-3	TGCGCCAGCAGCTTTCTACCACGGGGGAATACAGATACGCAGTATTTT	CASSFLPRGNTDTQYF
.	TRBV9	TRBD2	TRBJ2-1	TGTGCCAGCAGCGTAGCTCAGGGAAGCGGGGGGATCTACAATGAGCAGTTCTTC	CASSVAQGSGGIYNEQFF
.	TRBV6-5	TRBD1	TRBJ1-1	TGTGCCAGCAGTCGGACAGGGGTAATGAACACTGAAGCTTTCTTT	CASSRTGVMNTEAFF
.	TRBV5-1	.	TRBJ2-3	TGCGCCAGCAGCATAGCCGGGACTAGCACAGATACGCAGTATTTT	CASSIAGTSTDTQYF
.	TRBV18	TRBD1	TRBJ2-6	TGTGCCAGCTCACGGGGACAGGGAAGCTCTGGGGCCAACGTCCTGACTTTC	CASSRGQGSSGANVLTF
.	TRBV5-1	TRBD2	TRBJ2-3	TGCGCCAGCAGCTCTAGCGGGGAGAGCACAGATACGCAGTATTTT	CASSSSGESTDTQYF
.	TRBV5-1	TRBD1	TRBJ2-5	TGCGCCAGCAGCTTGGGGGACAGTCAACAAGAGACCCAGTACTTC	CASSLGDSQQETQYF